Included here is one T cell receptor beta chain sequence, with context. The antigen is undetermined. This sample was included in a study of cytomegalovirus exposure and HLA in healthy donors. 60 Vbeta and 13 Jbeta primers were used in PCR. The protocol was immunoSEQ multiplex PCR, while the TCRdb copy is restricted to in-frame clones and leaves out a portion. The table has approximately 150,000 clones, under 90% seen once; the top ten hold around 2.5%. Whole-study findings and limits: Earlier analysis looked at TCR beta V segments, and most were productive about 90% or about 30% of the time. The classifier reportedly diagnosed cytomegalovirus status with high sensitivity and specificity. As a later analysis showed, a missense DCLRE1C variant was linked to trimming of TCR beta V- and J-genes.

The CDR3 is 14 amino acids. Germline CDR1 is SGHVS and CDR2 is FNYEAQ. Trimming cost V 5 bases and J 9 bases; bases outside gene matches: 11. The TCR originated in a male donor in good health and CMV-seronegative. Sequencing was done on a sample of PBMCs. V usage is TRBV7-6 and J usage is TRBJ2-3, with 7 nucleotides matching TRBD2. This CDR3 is CASSPKGREGTQYF. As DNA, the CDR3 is TGTGCCAGCAGCCCTAAGGGAAGGGAGGGAACGCAGTATTTT.